These 25 T cell receptor beta chains came from one sample sequenced in a study of T cell clonotyping in hematopoietic cell transplantation. Using immunoSEQ multiplex PCR, the repertoire was profiled, and TCRdb retains in-frame clones only, with some absent. The top ten hold approximately 16% of the sample, which has approximately 12,000 clones, 75% to 90% seen once. The material was PBMCs, obtained 100 days after allogeneic stem cell transplant. The receptors were sampled from a female patient in her 60s who had an allogeneic stem cell transplant from an unrelated donor, so the T cells may come from the graft donor. Some clones in this sample may be carry-over from other donors' samples.

The V gene is TRBV9, the J gene TRBJ2-7; tentative D call: TRBD2 (5 bases). Germline CDR1 is SGDLS and CDR2 is YYNGEE. This CDR3 comprises 14 residues. Trimming removed 0 bases at V and 7 bases at J, with 14 bases between. The CDR3 protein is CASSVGREREEQYF. Written as DNA, the CDR3 is TGTGCCAGCAGCGTAGGACGGGAACGGGAAGAGCAGTACTTC.

The chain has TRBV19 and TRBJ2-3; 8 bases match TRBD2. From germline, CDR1 is LNHDA and CDR2 SQIVND (reference sequence). CDR3 length: 12 residues. Trimming removed 7 bases from V and 15 bases from J; junction bases left unmatched: 12. Written as DNA, the CDR3 is TGTGCCAGTAATGGGGGGGGACTAGTCCAATATTTT. This sequence encodes CASNGGGLVQYF.

This rearrangement joins TRBV19 to TRBJ1-1; D is possibly TRBD1 (5 bases). V was clipped by 6 bases and J by 3 bases, with 8 bases between them. CDR1 LNHDA and CDR2 SQIVND come from the germline V gene (reference sequence). The length of the CDR3 is 12 residues. The CDR3 coding sequence is TGTGCCAGTAGATGGGGGGACACTGAAGCTTTCTTT. It codes for CASRWGDTEAFF.

This clone was found once. The chain recombines TRBV10-3 with TRBJ2-1, with 7 bases lining up with TRBD2. Per germline, CDR1 ENHRY and CDR2 SYGVKD. This CDR3 region has 15 residues. J gave up 5 bases and V 3 bases, and 7 bases lay outside the gene matches. In DNA form, the CDR3 reads TGTGCCATCAGTGAAGCTGGCGGGAGCCACAATGAGCAGTTCTTC. Its translation is CAISEAGGSHNEQFF.

J is TRBJ2-3 and V is TRBV6-5; no definite D call. Germline CDR1 reads MNHEY; CDR2 reads SVGAGI. The V end was cut by 7 bases, the J end by 2 bases, with 10 bases between. CDR3 length: 13 residues. The CDR3, as DNA: TGTGCCAGCATGGCCCAACTCACAGATACGCAGTATTTT. Amino acid sequence: CASMAQLTDTQYF.

The chain couples TRBV4-3 to TRBJ1-2; D might be TRBD1 (5 bases). V lost 2 bases, J lost 4 bases, and 14 bases lay in between. Germline loops: CDR1 LGHNA, CDR2 YSLEER. The CDR3 has 15 residues. CDR3 in DNA: TGCGCCAGCAGCCAATGGTGGCAGGGCGGCTATGGCTACACCTTC. Its protein product is CASSQWWQGGYGYTF.

This clone was seen only a few times. The V and J genes are TRBV5-1 and TRBJ2-7, with D possibly matching TRBD2 (6 bases). Deletions cut 0 bases from V and 4 bases from J, with 14 bases between. In germline, CDR1 is SGHRS, CDR2 YFSETQ. The length of the CDR3 is 15 residues. CDR3 region: CASSLGWDFGYEQYF. The CDR3 nucleotides are TGCGCCAGCAGCTTGGGGTGGGACTTCGGGTACGAGCAGTACTTC. Full variable domain (missing parts from reference TRBV5-1 and TRBJ2-7): KAGVTQTPRYLIKTRGQQVTLSCSPISGHRSVSWYQQTPGQGLQFLFEYFSETQRNKGNFPGRFSGRQFSNSRSEMNVSTLELGDSALYLCASSLGWDFGYEQYFGPGTRLTVT.

The rearrangement joins TRBV19 to TRBJ2-7, with TRBD1 matching over 8 bases. The CDR3 has 15 amino acids. The germline V gene has CDR1 LNHDA and CDR2 SQIVND (reference sequence). The trim removed 1 base at V and 6 bases at J, leaving 8 bases unmatched. The CDR3 bases are TGTGCCAGTAGTATAGTTTCAACAGGGGGAGGCGAGCAGTACTTC. Its translation: CASSIVSTGGGEQYF.

V and J are TRBV9 and TRBJ2-3; D not certain. CDR1 SGDLS and CDR2 YYNGEE come from the germline V gene. This CDR3 region has 14 residues. V was trimmed by 0 bases and J by 1 base, leaving 6 bases between them. The CDR3 loop reads CASSVVGGTDTQYF. CDR3 nucleotide sequence: TGTGCCAGCAGCGTAGTTGGGGGCACAGATACGCAGTATTTT.

The chain combines TRBV9 with TRBJ2-3, with D tentatively TRBD1 (6 bases). Germline lookup yields CDR1 SGDLS and CDR2 YYNGEE. The CDR3 has 14 amino acids. V lost 3 bases and J lost 6, with 14 bases in between. CDR3 sequence reads: CASSGRQALDTQYF. In nucleotides, the CDR3 is TGTGCCAGCAGCGGCCGACAGGCTCTGGATACGCAGTATTTT.

This clone appeared a single time. The V call is TRBV10-3, the J call TRBJ1-1; D gene uncertain. Trimming removed 0 bases at V and 3 bases at J, with 14 bases between. The CDR3 contains 16 residues. Germline assignment: CDR1 ENHRY and CDR2 SYGVKD. CDR3 DNA: TGTGCCATCAGTGAGTCAGGGAGGGCAGGCGACACTGAAGCTTTCTTT. Its protein product is CAISESGRAGDTEAFF.

V and J are TRBV7-9 and TRBJ2-7, with TRBD1 as a possible D gene (5 bases). In germline, CDR1 is SEHNR, CDR2 FQNEAQ (reference sequence). Deletions cut 1 base from V and 5 bases from J, with 12 bases between. The CDR3 contains 14 residues. CDR3 residues: CASSLVDSRDEQYF. The CDR3 region has the DNA TGTGCCAGCAGCTTAGTTGACAGTCGCGACGAGCAGTACTTC.

This chain connects TRBV5-5 to TRBJ1-5; D not certain. The CDR3 totals 13 residues. The ends were cut back, 4 bases at V and 10 bases at J, with 15 bases in the middle. The germline V gene has CDR1 SGHKS and CDR2 YYEKEE (reference sequence). This CDR3 reads CASSRTDESPQHF. For the CDR3, the DNA is TGTGCCAGCAGCCGGACGGATGAGTCACCCCAGCATTTT.

The rearrangement joins TRBV7-2 to TRBJ2-3; tentatively, D is TRBD2 (5 bases). Trimming removed 2 bases from V and 9 bases from J, with 9 bases in between. The CDR3 has 12 residues. Germline V lookup: CDR1 SGHTA, CDR2 FQGNSA. The CDR3 bases are TGTGCCAGCAGCTTAATAGGACTCACGCAGTATTTT. As protein: CASSLIGLTQYF.

The chain links TRBV5-1 to TRBJ2-3, with 14 positions matching TRBD2. The junction had 4 bases not matched to a gene; V was cut back by 4 bases and J by 3 bases. Germline lookup yields CDR1 SGHRS and CDR2 YFSETQ. This CDR3 comprises 16 residues. The CDR3 nucleotides read TGCGCCAGCAGCCCGGGACTAGCGGGAGTTACAGATACGCAGTATTTT. It encodes CASSPGLAGVTDTQYF.

This clone was counted a single time. The rearrangement links TRBV11-2 to TRBJ2-1; no clear D. CDR1 SGHAT and CDR2 FQNNGV come from the germline V gene. Trimming left V 6 bases short and J 11 bases short, with 11 bases between. This CDR3 has 11 residues. The CDR3 loop reads CASSSSYQQFF. The CDR3 nucleotides read TGTGCCAGCAGTTCAAGCTATCAGCAGTTCTTC.

The rearrangement uses TRBV9 and TRBJ2-1; tentatively, D is TRBD1 (5 bases). Trimming took off 5 bases at V and 6 bases at J, with 15 bases between the two ends. The CDR3 totals 14 residues. Looked up from germline, CDR1 is SGDLS and CDR2 is YYNGEE. The CDR3 DNA reads TGTGCCAGCAGTCATACGGACACGCTCAATGAGCAGTTCTTC. Its protein product is CASSHTDTLNEQFF.

V and J are TRBV5-1 and TRBJ2-3; possible D gene TRBD1, 6 bases. The V gene's germline CDR1 is SGHRS and CDR2 YFSETQ. This CDR3 is 16 amino acids long. Trimming pared 0 bases from V and 0 bases from J, leaving 11 bases between. The DNA of the CDR3 is TGCGCCAGCAGCTTGGGGGCAGGGGAGAGCACAGATACGCAGTATTTT. Translating it yields CASSLGAGESTDTQYF.

This chain connects TRBV27 to TRBJ2-5; the D gene is possibly TRBD2 (6 bases). The DNA end favors TRBJ2-7, so the J call may be wrong. The CDR3 covers 15 residues. From germline, CDR1 is MNHEY and CDR2 SMNVEV (reference sequence). The DNA for the CDR3 is TGTGCCAGCAGTGGGGCTAGCGCTGATCTTTACGAGCAGTACTTC. This gives the protein CASSGASADLYEQYF.

This CDR3 reads CAILDLMNTEAFF. The DNA for the CDR3 is TGTGCCATTTTAGATTTAATGAACACTGAAGCTTTCTTT. V is TRBV10-3 and J is TRBJ1-1; D gene ambiguous. In germline, CDR1 is ENHRY, CDR2 SYGVKD. The CDR3 is made up of 13 amino acids. V lost 9 bases to trimming and J lost 0 bases, with 11 bases between them.

This chain joins TRBV9 and TRBJ2-1, with 8 bases identical to TRBD1. The CDR3 length is 15 residues. Looked up from germline, CDR1 is SGDLS and CDR2 is YYNGEE. V was clipped by 5 bases and J by 0 bases; unmatched bases: 4. The CDR3 DNA follows: TGTGCCAGCAGTGGACAGGGTAACTCCTACAATGAGCAGTTCTTC. It is translated as CASSGQGNSYNEQFF.

A single count supports this clone. This chain uses TRBV27 with TRBJ2-2; 8 nucleotides align to TRBD2. There are 13 residues in the CDR3. V was pared by 7 bases and J by 5 bases, with 3 bases of the junction left unmatched. Per the germline V gene, CDR1 is MNHEY and CDR2 is SMNVEV (reference sequence). The CDR3 reads CASTASGTGELFF. DNA of the CDR3: TGTGCCAGCACGGCTAGCGGGACCGGGGAGCTGTTTTTT.

The chain combines TRBV5-1 with TRBJ2-3; the D is unclear. Germline CDR1 is SGHRS and CDR2 is YFSETQ. Trimming took off 2 bases at V and 0 bases at J, with 10 bases between the two ends. The CDR3 contains 15 residues. The CDR3 is CASSFTRASTDTQYF. The CDR3 coding sequence is TGCGCCAGCAGCTTTACCAGAGCGAGCACAGATACGCAGTATTTT. Filled out from reference TRBV5-1 and TRBJ2-3, the complete variable domain reads KAGVTQTPRYLIKTRGQQVTLSCSPISGHRSVSWYQQTPGQGLQFLFEYFSETQRNKGNFPGRFSGRQFSNSRSEMNVSTLELGDSALYLCASSFTRASTDTQYFGPGTRLTVL.

The J gene is TRBJ1-1, the V gene TRBV5-4; unclear D gene. Trimming removed 4 bases at V and 1 base at J, with 8 bases between. This CDR3 comprises 13 residues. CDR1 and CDR2 (germline): SGHNT, YYREEE (reference sequence). The CDR3: CASSRPENTEAFF. The CDR3 DNA reads TGTGCCAGCAGCCGCCCCGAGAACACTGAAGCTTTCTTT.

Here the CDR3 reads CASSLRQGGRYNEQFF. The CDR3 bases are TGTGCCAGCAGCTTACGGCAGGGAGGACGTTACAATGAGCAGTTCTTC. The rearrangement joins TRBV5-6 to TRBJ2-1; a weak D match, TRBD2 (6 bases). V was clipped by 2 bases and J by 4 bases, with 16 bases between them. Germline CDR1 SGHDT, CDR2 YYEEEE. The CDR3 has 16 residues.